The sequence of this T cell receptor (beta chain) was determined in a study of T-cell memory formation after mild COVID-19 (dated by TCRdb to the early 2020s). As for the study more broadly: TCR sequence clusters from the two donors were largely donor specific. Two young, previously healthy adult volunteers made up the cohort, one male and one female. In a couple of donors, T-cell clones that expanded and contracted after mild COVID-19 were tracked by sequencing TCRalpha and TCRbeta repertoires over time. Study-wide findings and limitations: Contracting CD4+ clones appeared mostly in the CM and EM memory subsets, whereas CD8+ clones were enriched in EMRA. Some responding clones were detected in pre-infection memory, which suggested that pre-existing cross-reactive memory T cells had joined the SARS-CoV-2 response. Clones contracting from day 15 to 85 had balanced CD4/CD8 phenotypes, while a second wave expanding from day 15 to 37 was biased towards CD4+. The second-wave clones that peaked on day 37 were not confirmed to be SARS-CoV-2 specific. Only a couple of mild cases were covered by the study, and larger cohorts that include severe cases with pre-infection samples were considered necessary.

Ficoll-Paque density gradient centrifugation was the method used to isolate PBMCs. The sequencing machine was an Illumina NovaSeq 6000. TCRalpha and TCRbeta cDNA libraries were built by 5'RACE with constant-segment primers, adding sample barcodes and unique molecular identifiers. Trizol reagent was used to extract RNA from every sample. Amplification of the libraries took two PCR steps, and the second step added a second sample barcode plus Illumina TruSeq adapters. Sequencing of libraries was performed on an Illumina NovaSeq with 2 x 150 bp paired-end reads. For the original study's pipeline: With migec v1.2.7, reads were demultiplexed and then collapsed into UMI-guided consensus sequences. Using mixcr v2.1.11, UMI consensuses were aligned to TRA and TRB V and J templates and then assembled into clonotypes. Expanded or contracted clonotypes were those called significant by both edgeR and NoisET, with noise models trained on biological replicates. For edgeR calls, the thresholds were a false discovery rate-adjusted p below 0.01 and a log2 fold-change of 1. PCA with hierarchical clustering of max-normalized trajectories of the 1000 most abundant clonotypes was used as exploratory dynamics analysis. The CD4 or CD8 phenotype of responding clones was assigned using the separately sequenced CD4+ and CD8+ repertoires. TCRdb's own reprocessing of the public reads used fastp at Q25 and MiXCR and kept productive beta chains. When rows share a CDR3 protein, they turn into one entry using the most common DNA and genes. These V and J calls originate from TCRdb's pipeline instead of the authors' own analysis. For this sample the table gives approximately 230,000 distinct CDR3 sequences, of which roughly 17% were detected only once. Together, the top ten hold approximately 3.4% of the sample.

This clonotype has at least ten counts. Its antigen is currently not known. No base quality information exists; no much larger clone differs at one position. This TCR was recovered from a man between 18 and 29 years old who had mild COVID-19 (a few samples of this study predate the infection). The sample titles of this study are shuffled in the database, so cell type and time point are left out; the donor was told from shared clones. Sample: PBMCs or a T cell subset sorted from them (not recorded which).

The CDR3 has the sequence CASSYAWTGTNEQFF. In nucleotides, the sequence is TGTGCCAGCAGTTACGCTTGGACAGGGACTAATGAGCAGTTCTTC. Recombination linked TRBV6-5 to TRBJ2-1; the central 8 bases match TRBD1. CDR1 and CDR2, per the germline V gene, are MNHEY and SVGAGI. The CDR3 holds 15 amino acids from the cysteine to the phenylalanine. Only the CDR3 DNA stays, 45 bases, in frame from base 1. The V end gives up 2 bases and the J end 7 bases, leaving 7 bases in the junction not matched to a gene.